This TCR beta chain was identified during a study of T cells in Graves' hyperthyroidism and ophthalmopathy. Overall study findings and caveats: Blood shared most expanded thyroid clonotypes above 0.001.

CDR3 size: 14 residues. Trimming took off 1 base at V and 3 bases at J, with 9 bases between the two ends. CDR1 is MGHRA and CDR2 is YSYEKL in the germline V gene. Template material for amplifying TCR beta CDR3 regions consisted of RNA transcripts. Initially, a first-round RT-PCR of the TCR CDR3 employed the HTBI primer set. TCRdb processed the multiplex PCR reads anew with MiXCR; each CDR3 protein has one entry. This table has 300,000 to 450,000 distinct CDR3 sequences, about a sixth appearing once. Comment on this clonotype: Its specificity is unknown.

The TCR comes from a woman in her thirties or forties with Graves' ophthalmopathy. The rearrangement joins TRBV4-1 to TRBJ1-1, with D tentatively TRBD1 (6 bases). Sequencing was performed on blood. CDR3 in DNA: TGCGCCAGCAGCCAAGCAGGGGCGCACACTGAAGCTTTCTTT. It yields the protein CASSQAGAHTEAFF.